Sequencing of this T cell receptor beta chain was carried out in a study of tumor-infiltrating lymphocytes in primary liver carcinoma. For the study at large: Roughly 3.65 to 7.5 million productive TCRbeta reads were obtained per sample, with similar numbers across tissue types.

The V gene's germline CDR1 is SGHAT and CDR2 FQNNGV. V shed 5 bases, J shed 4 bases, and the junction held 4 bases outside the gene matches. The CDR3 totals 16 residues. For blood RNA, unsorted whole blood served as the source, and germline DNA was extracted too. Many counts were recorded for this clonotype. Its antigen is unknown. A primer matching the constant region was used to make TCR beta cDNA from 500 to 600 ng of total RNA. Library construction for TCR beta comprised three nested multiplex PCR rounds performed with slightly modified ARM-PCR. TRBV1-TRBV30 forward primers paired with a C-beta reverse primer were used in the first two PCR rounds, which ran approximately 10 cycles each. Each CDR3 protein is one row after TCRdb ran MiXCR on the multiplex PCR reads. The repertoire has about 180,000 distinct CDR3 sequences, roughly three fifths of them found once; the top ten carry about 70%. Study-level results: Because of bulk unsorted sampling, CD4+ and CD8+ repertoires were not subjected to comparison.

The sequence came from a man in his forties with primary liver carcinoma and hepatitis B virus infection. The chain uses TRBV11-2 and TRBJ2-5; 16 positions agree with TRBD2. Sequencing was carried out using peripheral blood. Here the CDR3 DNA reads TGTGCCAGCAGCAAGGGACTAGCGGGAGGGGGAGAGACCCAGTACTTC. Protein: CASSKGLAGGGETQYF.